These T cell receptor beta chains were read from a single sample in a study of vaccination effects on CD4 cells after COVID-19. Data came from immunoSEQ multiplex PCR; TCRdb stores just in-frame clones and leaves some out. Here the sample spans 62,000 or so clones, roughly 80% being singletons. These TCRs are of unknown antigen specificity. The specimen comprised CD4+ T cells from PBMCs cultured with SARS-CoV-2 spike peptides, sampled before COVID-19 vaccination. The receptor set was obtained from a human donor who received a COVID-19 vaccine. Both conserved end residues are part of each CDR3. The D gene is left open where the match is weak. Rows give clone size only sometimes, using once, few, many, or a class for an expanded clone.

d_gene,v_gene,abundance,j_gene,CDR3aa,CDR3nt
NA,TRBV19,NA,TRBJ1-3,CASIPPGAYSGNTIYF,TGTGCCAGTATCCCCCCAGGGGCATACTCTGGAAACACCATATATTTT
NA,TRBV18,NA,TRBJ1-5,CASSPLGGGSNQPQHF,TGTGCCAGCTCACCACTTGGCGGAGGGTCCAATCAGCCCCAGCATTTT
TRBD2,TRBV5-1,NA,TRBJ2-5,CASRQTSGAPQETQYF,TGCGCCAGCAGGCAGACTAGCGGGGCTCCTCAAGAGACCCAGTACTTC
NA,TRBV24-1,NA,TRBJ2-3,CATSRAVSTDTQYF,TGTGCCACCTCAAGGGCCGTTAGCACAGATACGCAGTATTTT
TRBD2,TRBV5-1,NA,TRBJ2-2,CASSTSGGAGTGELFF,TGCGCCAGCAGCACTAGCGGGGGGGCTGGAACCGGGGAGCTGTTTTTT
NA,TRBV13,NA,TRBJ2-3,CASSTRWDQKGTDTQYF,TGTGCCAGCAGCACCCGATGGGACCAAAAGGGGACAGATACGCAGTATTTT
TRBD1,TRBV6-1,NA,TRBJ1-4,CASSEIWTGVGGEKLFF,TGTGCCAGCAGTGAGATTTGGACAGGCGTCGGAGGTGAAAAACTGTTTTTT
NA,TRBV6-5,NA,TRBJ1-1,CAAGTATGAFF,TGTGCAGCAGGGACCGCCACTGGGGCTTTCTTT
NA,TRBV5-1,NA,TRBJ1-6,CASSLIQNNSPLHF,TGCGCCAGCAGCTTGATACAGAATAATTCACCCCTCCACTTT
TRBD2,TRBV7-8,NA,TRBJ2-3,CASRKAGVSTDTQYF,TGTGCCAGCAGGAAGGCGGGAGTTAGCACAGATACGCAGTATTTT
NA,TRBV5-5,few,TRBJ1-1,CASSLWLGRLNTEAFF,TGTGCCAGCAGCTTGTGGCTGGGGAGGTTGAACACTGAAGCTTTCTTT
TRBD2,TRBV4-3,NA,TRBJ2-1,CASSQEPRGGAGEQFF,TGCGCCAGCAGCCAAGAGCCCCGCGGGGGGGCGGGGGAGCAGTTCTTC
TRBD1,TRBV2,NA,TRBJ2-5,CASSKDRDGETQYF,TGTGCCAGCAGTAAAGACAGGGATGGGGAGACCCAGTACTTC
TRBD2,TRBV5-1,NA,TRBJ2-5,CASSWGGEVETQYF,TGCGCCAGCAGCTGGGGAGGGGAAGTAGAGACCCAGTACTTC
NA,TRBV18,NA,TRBJ1-2,CASSPGTDYGYTF,TGTGCCAGCTCACCAGGCACTGACTATGGCTACACCTTC
NA,TRBV6-5,NA,TRBJ1-4,CASRPNIGEKLFF,TGTGCCAGCAGACCGAATATTGGGGAAAAACTGTTTTTT
NA,TRBV10-2,NA,TRBJ2-3,CASRSSQGRNTQYF,TGCGCCAGCAGATCATCTCAGGGACGGAATACGCAGTATTTT
TRBD1,TRBV19,NA,TRBJ1-2,CASSHPRDRDYGYTF,TGTGCCAGTAGCCACCCCCGGGACAGGGACTATGGCTACACCTTC
NA,TRBV29-1,NA,TRBJ2-1,CSVETGSSYNEQFF,TGCAGCGTTGAGACAGGCAGCTCCTACAATGAGCAGTTCTTC
NA,TRBV4-3,NA,TRBJ1-2,CASSQGGPATGYGYTF,TGCGCCAGCAGCCAAGGAGGGCCTGCGACAGGCTATGGCTACACCTTC
TRBD1,TRBV18,few,TRBJ1-2,CASSLGQGTYGYTF,TGTGCCAGCTCACTGGGACAGGGAACGTATGGCTACACCTTC
NA,TRBV24-1,NA,TRBJ2-5,CATSDSRGRRETQYF,TGTGCCACCAGTGATAGTAGGGGCCGGAGAGAGACCCAGTACTTC
NA,TRBV9,NA,TRBJ2-5,CASSVAGGGGTQYF,TGTGCCAGCAGCGTAGCAGGGGGGGGAGGGACCCAGTACTTC
NA,TRBV15,few,TRBJ1-6,CATSVPGNSPLHF,TGTGCCACCAGCGTCCCCGGGAATTCACCCCTCCACTTT
NA,TRBV6-2/TRBV6-3,NA,TRBJ2-5,CASSYSNSKGQETQYF,TGTGCCAGCAGTTACTCTAACAGTAAGGGCCAAGAGACCCAGTACTTC
NA,TRBV27,NA,TRBJ1-1,CASGGAGLVSEAFF,TGTGCCAGCGGGGGAGCGGGGTTAGTCTCTGAAGCTTTCTTT
NA,TRBV10-1,few,TRBJ1-6,CASSENTGNSPLHF,TGCGCCAGCAGCGAGAATACAGGGAATTCACCCCTCCACTTT
TRBD1,TRBV7-9,NA,TRBJ1-5,CASSLSGTGEGNQPQHF,TGTGCCAGCAGCTTATCCGGGACAGGGGAGGGCAATCAGCCCCAGCATTTT
NA,TRBV27,NA,TRBJ2-6,CASRPQGSGANVLTF,TGTGCCAGCAGACCTCAGGGATCCGGGGCCAACGTCCTGACTTTC
NA,TRBV15,NA,TRBJ2-1,CATSRDERRKYNEQFF,TGTGCCACCAGCAGAGATGAACGGAGGAAATACAATGAGCAGTTCTTC
NA,TRBV3-1/TRBV3-2,few,TRBJ1-4,CASSPTVLEGGKLFF,TGTGCCAGCAGCCCGACTGTTCTTGAGGGCGGAAAACTGTTTTTT
TRBD2,TRBV3-1/TRBV3-2,NA,TRBJ2-5,CASSPGLAGRETQYF,TGTGCCAGCAGCCCGGGACTAGCGGGGAGGGAGACCCAGTACTTC
NA,TRBV5-1,once,TRBJ2-3,CASRLGTNTDTQYF,TGCGCCAGCAGATTGGGGACCAACACAGATACGCAGTATTTT
NA,TRBV5-1,once,TRBJ1-2,CASSLLQANYGYTF,TGCGCCAGCAGCTTGCTCCAGGCGAACTATGGCTACACCTTC
NA,TRBV5-1,NA,TRBJ1-1,CASRFTEDTEAFF,TGCGCCAGCAGATTTACAGAAGACACTGAAGCTTTCTTT
NA,TRBV5-1,NA,TRBJ1-2,CASSLADTNYGYTF,TGCGCCAGCAGCTTGGCTGATACTAACTATGGCTACACCTTC
TRBD1,TRBV29-1,NA,TRBJ2-3,CSVERFRDRNTDTQYF,TGCAGCGTTGAAAGGTTCCGGGACAGAAACACAGATACGCAGTATTTT
NA,TRBV5-1,NA,TRBJ2-3,CASSWRASTDTQYF,TGCGCCAGCAGCTGGAGGGCTTCCACAGATACGCAGTATTTT
TRBD1,TRBV19,NA,TRBJ2-5,CASSLGDRVVSRETQYF,TGTGCCAGTAGTCTGGGGGACAGGGTTGTGTCTCGAGAGACCCAGTACTTC
NA,TRBV7-9,NA,TRBJ1-4,CASSFSDGNEKLFF,TGTGCCAGCAGCTTCAGTGACGGAAATGAAAAACTGTTTTTT
NA,TRBV7-2,NA,TRBJ2-5,CASSLAEETQYF,TGTGCCAGCAGCTTAGCCGAAGAGACCCAGTACTTC
TRBD2,TRBV7-2,NA,TRBJ2-5,CASSLSLAGGMETQYF,TGTGCCAGCAGCTTAAGTCTAGCGGGGGGCATGGAGACCCAGTACTTC
TRBD1,TRBV18,NA,TRBJ1-1,CASSPTGGEGEAFF,TGTGCCAGCTCACCAACAGGGGGCGAAGGTGAAGCTTTCTTT
NA,TRBV4-3,few,TRBJ1-6,CASSQEMVSSYNSPLHF,TGCGCCAGCAGCCAAGAAATGGTTAGCTCCTATAATTCACCCCTCCACTTT
NA,TRBV25-1,NA,TRBJ2-1,CASSESAQYNEQFF,TGTGCCAGCAGTGAATCTGCCCAATACAATGAGCAGTTCTTC
NA,TRBV6-5,NA,TRBJ2-3,CASAPQGIRADTQYF,TGTGCCAGCGCTCCCCAGGGCATCCGTGCAGATACGCAGTATTTT
TRBD1,TRBV28,few,TRBJ1-1,CASSSRWTGVLNTEAFF,TGTGCCAGCAGTTCTCGGTGGACAGGGGTATTGAACACTGAAGCTTTCTTT
NA,TRBV28,NA,TRBJ1-6,CATRGSSPLHF,TGTGCCACGCGCGGCAGCTCACCCCTCCACTTT
NA,TRBV5-1,NA,TRBJ2-3,CASSLPTGVTDTQYF,TGCGCCAGCAGCTTACCGACAGGCGTTACAGATACGCAGTATTTT
NA,TRBV20-1,NA,TRBJ1-2,CSASVPGDYGYTF,TGCAGTGCTAGTGTTCCGGGCGACTATGGCTACACCTTC
NA,TRBV6-2/TRBV6-3,NA,TRBJ1-2,CASSFLTGTFYGYTF,TGTGCCAGCAGTTTCCTCACAGGGACGTTCTATGGCTACACCTTC
NA,TRBV19,NA,TRBJ1-5,CASSKAKDKGNQPQHF,TGTGCCAGTAGTAAGGCAAAGGACAAGGGTAATCAGCCCCAGCATTTT
NA,TRBV7-9,NA,TRBJ1-2,CASSLGQGTNYGYTF,TGTGCCAGCAGCTTAGGTCAGGGTACCAACTATGGCTACACCTTC
TRBD1,TRBV24-1,NA,TRBJ2-4,CATSDSGTGVNIQYF,TGTGCCACCAGTGATTCCGGGACAGGGGTGAACATTCAGTACTTC
TRBD1,TRBV4-2,NA,TRBJ1-1,CASSDSYRGRNTEAFF,TGTGCCAGCAGCGATTCATACAGGGGCCGGAACACTGAAGCTTTCTTT